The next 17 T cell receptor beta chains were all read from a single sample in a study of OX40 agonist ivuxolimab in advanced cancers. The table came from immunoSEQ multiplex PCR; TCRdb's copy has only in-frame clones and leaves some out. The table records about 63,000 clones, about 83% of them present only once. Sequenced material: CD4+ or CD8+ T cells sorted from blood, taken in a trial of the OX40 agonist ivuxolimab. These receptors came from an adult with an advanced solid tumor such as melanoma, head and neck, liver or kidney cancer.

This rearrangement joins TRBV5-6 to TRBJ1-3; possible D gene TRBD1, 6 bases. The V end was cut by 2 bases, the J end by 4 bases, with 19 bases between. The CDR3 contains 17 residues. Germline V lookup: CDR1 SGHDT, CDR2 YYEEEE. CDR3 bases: TGTGCCAGCAGCTTTTGGGTTTTACAGGGCCGAGGAAACACCATATATTTT. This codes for CASSFWVLQGRGNTIYF. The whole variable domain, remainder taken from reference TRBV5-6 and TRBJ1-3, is DAGVTQSPTHLIKTRGQQVTLRCSPKSGHDTVSWYQQALGQGPQFIFQYYEEEERQRGNFPDRFSGHQFPNYSSELNVNALLLGDSALYLCASSFWVLQGRGNTIYFGEGSWLTVV.

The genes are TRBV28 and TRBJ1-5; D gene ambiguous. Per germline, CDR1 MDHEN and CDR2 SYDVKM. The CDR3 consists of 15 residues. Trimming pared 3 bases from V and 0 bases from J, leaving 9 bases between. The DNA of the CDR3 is TGTGCCAGCAGTTTCACTCGTAATAGCAATCAGCCCCAGCATTTT. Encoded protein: CASSFTRNSNQPQHF. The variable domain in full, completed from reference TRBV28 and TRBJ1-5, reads DVKVTQSSRYLVKRTGEKVFLECVQDMDHENMFWYRQDPGLGLRLIYFSYDVKMKEKGDIPEGYSVSREKKERFSLILESASTNQTSMYLCASSFTRNSNQPQHFGDGTRLSIL.

The chain's CDR3 is CASNQDSRKADTQYF. The CDR3 DNA reads as TGTGCCAGTAATCAGGACTCGCGTAAGGCAGATACGCAGTATTTT. The chain joins TRBV27 to TRBJ2-3; a weak D match, TRBD2 (5 bases). The CDR3 extends over 15 amino acids. The V gene's germline CDR1 is MNHEY and CDR2 SMNVEV (reference sequence). V lost 9 bases to trimming and J lost 4 bases, with 20 bases between them.

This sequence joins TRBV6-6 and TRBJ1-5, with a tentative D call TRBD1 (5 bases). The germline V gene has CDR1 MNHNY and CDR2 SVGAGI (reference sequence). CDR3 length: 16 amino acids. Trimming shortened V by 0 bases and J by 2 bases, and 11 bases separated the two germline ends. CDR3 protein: CASSYSGGSGNQPQHF. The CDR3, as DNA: TGTGCCAGCAGTTACTCGGGGGGAAGCGGCAATCAGCCCCAGCATTTT.

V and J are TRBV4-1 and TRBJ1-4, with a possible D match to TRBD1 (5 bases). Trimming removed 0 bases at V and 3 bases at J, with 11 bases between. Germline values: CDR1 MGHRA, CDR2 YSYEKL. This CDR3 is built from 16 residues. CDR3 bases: TGCGCCAGCAGCCAAGACTCTTGGGGCGCTAATGAAAAACTGTTTTTT. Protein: CASSQDSWGANEKLFF.

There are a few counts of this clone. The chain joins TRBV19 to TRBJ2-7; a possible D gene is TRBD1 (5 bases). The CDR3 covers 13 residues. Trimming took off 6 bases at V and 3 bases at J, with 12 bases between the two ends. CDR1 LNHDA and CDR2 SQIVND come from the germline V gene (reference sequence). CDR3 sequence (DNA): TGTGCCAGTAGCACCTCAGGGTTCTACGAGCAGTACTTC. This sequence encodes CASSTSGFYEQYF.

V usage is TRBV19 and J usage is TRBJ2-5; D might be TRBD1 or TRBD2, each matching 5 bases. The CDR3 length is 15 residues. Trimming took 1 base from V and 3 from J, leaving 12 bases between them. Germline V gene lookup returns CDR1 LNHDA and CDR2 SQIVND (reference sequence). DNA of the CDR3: TGTGCCAGTAGTATAGGGGGGTTGAGGAAAGAGACCCAGTACTTC. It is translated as CASSIGGLRKETQYF.

CDR3: CASSSSPPGPQHF. The CDR3 DNA follows: TGTGCCAGCTCCTCTTCCCCGCCGGGGCCCCAGCATTTT. This chain joins TRBV19 and TRBJ1-5, with D unresolved. Germline CDR1 reads LNHDA; CDR2 reads SQIVND (reference sequence). CDR3 length equals 13 residues. The V gene lost 9 bases and the J gene lost 9 bases, with 18 bases spanning the gap.

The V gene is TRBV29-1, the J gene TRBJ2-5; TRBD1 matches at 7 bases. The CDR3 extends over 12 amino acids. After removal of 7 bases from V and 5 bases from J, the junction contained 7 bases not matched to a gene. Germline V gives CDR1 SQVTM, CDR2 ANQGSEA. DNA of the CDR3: TGCAGCGCTCGACAGGGTGGGGAGACCCAGTACTTC. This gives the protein CSARQGGETQYF. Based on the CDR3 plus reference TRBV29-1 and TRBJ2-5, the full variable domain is SAVISQKPSRDICQRGTSLTIQCQVDSQVTMMFWYRQQPGQSLTLIATANQGSEATYESGFVIDKFPISRPNLTFSTLTVSNMSPEDSSIYLCSARQGGETQYFGPGTRLLVL.

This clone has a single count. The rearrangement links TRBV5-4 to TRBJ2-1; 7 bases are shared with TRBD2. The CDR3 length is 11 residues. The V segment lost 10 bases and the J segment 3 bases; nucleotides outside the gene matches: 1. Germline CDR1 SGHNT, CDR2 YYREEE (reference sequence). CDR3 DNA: TGTGCCGGGGGGGGCTACAATGAGCAGTTCTTC. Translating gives CAGGGYNEQFF.

As DNA, the CDR3 is TGTGCCAGCAGGGGGGTAGCGGGAGGGAACTACAATGAGCAGTTCTTC. This translates into CASRGVAGGNYNEQFF. This chain links TRBV2 with TRBJ2-1, with 11 bases lining up with TRBD2. The germline CDR1 and CDR2 sequences are SNHLY and FYNNEI. V gave up 6 bases and J gave up 3 bases; unmatched junction bases: 7. The CDR3 spans 16 residues.

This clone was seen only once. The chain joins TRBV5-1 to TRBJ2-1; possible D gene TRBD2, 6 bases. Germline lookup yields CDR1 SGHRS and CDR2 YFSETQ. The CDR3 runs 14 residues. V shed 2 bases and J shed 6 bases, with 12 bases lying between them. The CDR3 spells CASSLELAPNEQFF. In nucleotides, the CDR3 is TGCGCCAGCAGCTTAGAACTAGCCCCCAATGAGCAGTTCTTC.

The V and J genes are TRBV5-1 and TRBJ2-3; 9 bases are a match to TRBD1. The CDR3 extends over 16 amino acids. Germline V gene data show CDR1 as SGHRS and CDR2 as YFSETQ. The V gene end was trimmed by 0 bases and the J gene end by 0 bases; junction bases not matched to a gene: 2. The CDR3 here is CASSLADRGSTDTQYF. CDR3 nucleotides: TGCGCCAGCAGCTTGGCAGACAGGGGGAGCACAGATACGCAGTATTTT.

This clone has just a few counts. CDR3 bases: TGTGCCAGCAGCTTGGAGGGCAGGGGGGGTTTTACTGAAGCTTTCTTT. Translated: CASSLEGRGGFTEAFF. V gene TRBV5-4 combines with J gene TRBJ1-1; 7 positions match TRBD1. Germline trimming cut 0 bases from V and 5 bases from J; bases unmatched to any gene: 10. Germline V gene data show CDR1 as SGHNT and CDR2 as YYREEE (reference sequence). The CDR3 covers 16 residues.

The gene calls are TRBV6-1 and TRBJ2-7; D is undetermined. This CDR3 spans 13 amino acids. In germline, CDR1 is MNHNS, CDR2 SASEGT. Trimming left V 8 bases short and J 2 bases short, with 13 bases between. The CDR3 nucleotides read TGTGCCAGCGCCCTACGGCCCCCCTACGAGCAGTACTTC. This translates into CASALRPPYEQYF.

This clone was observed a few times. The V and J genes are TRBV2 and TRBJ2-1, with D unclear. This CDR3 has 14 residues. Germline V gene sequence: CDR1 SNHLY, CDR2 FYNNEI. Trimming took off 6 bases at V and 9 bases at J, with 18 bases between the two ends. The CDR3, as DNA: TGTGCCAGCAGCCAAATCCCCTATCGCGGTGAGCAGTTCTTC. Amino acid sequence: CASSQIPYRGEQFF. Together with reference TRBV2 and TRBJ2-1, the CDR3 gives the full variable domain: EPEVTQTPSHQVTQMGQEVILRCVPISNHLYFYWYRQILGQKVEFLVSFYNNEISEKSEIFDDQFSVERPDGSNFTLKIRSTKLEDSAMYFCASSQIPYRGEQFFGPGTRLTVL.

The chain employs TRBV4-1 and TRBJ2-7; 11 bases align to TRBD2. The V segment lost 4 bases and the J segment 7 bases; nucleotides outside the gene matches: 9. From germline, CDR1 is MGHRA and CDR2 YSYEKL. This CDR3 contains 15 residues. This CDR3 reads CASSPTSGITGEQYF. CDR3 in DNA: TGCGCCAGCAGCCCGACTAGCGGGATTACGGGAGAGCAGTACTTC.